A selection of T cell receptor beta chains follows, all from one sample in a study of post-analysis software for immune sequencing data. A single record per CDR3 protein comes from TCRdb applying MiXCR to the PCR reads. The repertoire includes some 690,000 distinct CDR3 sequences, 25% to 30% of them detected once, and around 0.56% sits in the top ten. The sample comprised blood. The source is a girl aged 10-17 years with multiple sclerosis. The CDR3 runs from the conserved cysteine through the conserved F or W. A D gene is named only where the DNA matches it firmly. Size is omitted from some rows. Given values are once, few, many or a class for expanded clones.

J: TRBJ1-2
V: TRBV20-1
size: .
D: .
DNA: TGCAGTGCTAGGACCACTTCGCCGGGGTCACCCGACTATGGCTACACCTTC
CDR3: CSARTTSPGSPDYGYTF

J: TRBJ2-5
V: TRBV7-2
size: many
D: TRBD2
DNA: TGTGCCAGCAGCCCACGGACTAGCGGGAGCCTGGAGACCCAGTACTTC
CDR3: CASSPRTSGSLETQYF

J: TRBJ1-2
V: TRBV28
size: few
D: TRBD1
DNA: TGTGCCAGCAGTTTAATGGGGACAGGGAACTCCTATGGCTACACCTTC
CDR3: CASSLMGTGNSYGYTF

J: TRBJ1-2
V: TRBV20-1
size: .
D: TRBD1
DNA: TGCAGTGCTAGTGATATGGACAGGGTTGTGTATGGCTACACCTTC
CDR3: CSASDMDRVVYGYTF

J: TRBJ1-5
V: TRBV6-1
size: few
D: TRBD1
DNA: TGTGCCAGCAGACTGGGACAGGGGCGCAATAGCAATCAGCCCCAGCATTTT
CDR3: CASRLGQGRNSNQPQHF

J: TRBJ1-2
V: TRBV20-1
size: .
D: .
DNA: TGCAGCTCCCGGGACGCCAACTATGGCTACACCTTC
CDR3: CSSRDANYGYTF

J: TRBJ1-5
V: TRBV7-9
size: .
D: .
DNA: TGTGCCAGCAGCTTCGGACACGGGTCCCAGCCCCAGCATTTT
CDR3: CASSFGHGSQPQHF

J: TRBJ1-4
V: TRBV20-1
size: few
D: TRBD1
DNA: TGCAGTGCACCGGGACAGGGTGTTCGTTGGGAAAAACTGTTTTTT
CDR3: CSAPGQGVRWEKLFF

J: TRBJ1-2
V: TRBV20-1
size: few
D: .
DNA: TGCAGTGCTAGAGGTCGTCGGACGGACCCTAACTATGGCTACACCTTC
CDR3: CSARGRRTDPNYGYTF

J: TRBJ2-7
V: TRBV7-9
size: .
D: TRBD2
DNA: TGTGCCAGCAGCTCAGATAAGCGGGGGCTCGGCGAGCAGTACTTC
CDR3: CASSSDKRGLGEQYF

J: TRBJ2-3
V: TRBV12-3/TRBV12-4
size: .
D: .
DNA: TGTGCCAGCAGTTTGAGACGGGATACGCAGTATTTT
CDR3: CASSLRRDTQYF

J: TRBJ1-1
V: TRBV5-1
size: .
D: .
DNA: TGCGCCAGCAGCTCGACTCAAAGGACTGAAGCTTTCTTT
CDR3: CASSSTQRTEAFF

J: TRBJ2-3
V: TRBV20-1
size: .
D: TRBD2
DNA: TGCAGTGGGTCCATGACTAGCGGGAGTACAGATACGCAGTATTTT
CDR3: CSGSMTSGSTDTQYF

J: TRBJ1-2
V: TRBV29-1
size: few
D: .
DNA: TGCAGCGTTGAGAGGGCAGGGGAGATTGGCTACACCTTC
CDR3: CSVERAGEIGYTF

J: TRBJ2-2
V: TRBV3-1
size: .
D: TRBD1
DNA: TGTGCCAGCAGCCAAGTGCGACAGGGTAGCACCGGGGAGCTGTTTTTT
CDR3: CASSQVRQGSTGELFF

J: TRBJ2-3
V: TRBV20-1
size: .
D: .
DNA: TGCAGTGCTAGAGGGGACGGCGGGTGGAGTAGTACGCAGTATTTT
CDR3: CSARGDGGWSSTQYF

J: TRBJ2-6
V: TRBV6-5
size: .
D: .
DNA: TGTGCCAGCAGTTACTTGGGGGTAGGGGGGGCCAACGTCCTGACTTTC
CDR3: CASSYLGVGGANVLTF

J: TRBJ1-1
V: TRBV11-2
size: .
D: .
DNA: TGTGCCAGCAGCTTAATTGGACAGAGGACTGAAGCTTTCTTT
CDR3: CASSLIGQRTEAFF

J: TRBJ2-5
V: TRBV20-1
size: .
D: TRBD1
DNA: TGCAGTGCCCCGGGACAGGGGCCCGGGTACCAAGAGACCCAGTACTTC
CDR3: CSAPGQGPGYQETQYF

J: TRBJ2-3
V: TRBV20-1
size: .
D: .
DNA: TGCAGTGCTAGGGTGGACACTAGACTTAGCACAGATACGCAGTATTTT
CDR3: CSARVDTRLSTDTQYF

J: TRBJ1-6
V: TRBV12-3/TRBV12-4
size: few
D: .
DNA: TGTGCCAGCAGCCTTACATCCGGAGGGGATTCACCCCTCCACTTT
CDR3: CASSLTSGGDSPLHF

J: TRBJ2-5
V: TRBV3-1
size: few
D: TRBD2
DNA: TGTGCCAGCAGCCAGAAAGGACTAGCAAAAGGGGAGACCCAGTACTTC
CDR3: CASSQKGLAKGETQYF

J: TRBJ2-7
V: TRBV20-1
size: many
D: .
DNA: TGCAGTGCTATACTTGGGGTTGGCGAGCAGTACTTC
CDR3: CSAILGVGEQYF

J: TRBJ2-5
V: TRBV4-3
size: few
D: .
DNA: TGCGCCAGCAGCACAGGGAGGGCACCCCGTCGGGAGACCCAGTACTTC
CDR3: CASSTGRAPRRETQYF

J: TRBJ2-1
V: TRBV7-9
size: few
D: TRBD2
DNA: TGTGCCAGCAGCCAACGGACTAGCCAGAATGAGCAGTTCTTC
CDR3: CASSQRTSQNEQFF

J: TRBJ2-7
V: TRBV2
size: .
D: .
DNA: TGTGCCAGCAGTCGTGGGGAAGGGCAGTACTTC
CDR3: CASSRGEGQYF

J: TRBJ2-1
V: TRBV21-1
size: few
D: .
DNA: TGTGCCAGCAGCTTAGGGACTAGCGGGCCCTCTTCCTACAATGAGCAGTTCTTC
CDR3: CASSLGTSGPSSYNEQFF

J: TRBJ2-5
V: TRBV28
size: .
D: .
DNA: TGTGCCAGCAGTAACCGGAGGGACTTCGGGCAGTACTTC
CDR3: CASSNRRDFGQYF

J: TRBJ1-6
V: TRBV28
size: .
D: .
DNA: TGTGCCAGCAGTTTGAGGGGGGTTCTCATCGCACCCCTCCACTTT
CDR3: CASSLRGVLIAPLHF

J: TRBJ2-5
V: TRBV3-1
size: few
D: TRBD2
DNA: TGTGCCAGCAGCCAAGATCTGGCTAGCGGTGAAGAGACCCAGTACTTC
CDR3: CASSQDLASGEETQYF

J: TRBJ1-5
V: TRBV6-5
size: .
D: .
DNA: TGTGCCAGCAGTGGATTCGGCAATCAGCCCCAGCATTTT
CDR3: CASSGFGNQPQHF

J: TRBJ2-3
V: TRBV5-1
size: .
D: TRBD2
DNA: TGCGCCAGCAGCTTGGATTGGGTTAGCGGGACAGATACGCAGTATTTT
CDR3: CASSLDWVSGTDTQYF

J: TRBJ2-3
V: TRBV20-1
size: .
D: .
DNA: TGCAGTGCTAGCCCACGCGGCGGCGTCACTAGCACAGATACGCAGTATTTT
CDR3: CSASPRGGVTSTDTQYF

J: TRBJ1-4
V: TRBV29-1
size: few
D: .
DNA: TGCAGCGTTGGACAACTCACAGGCGAAAAACTGTTTTTT
CDR3: CSVGQLTGEKLFF

J: TRBJ2-3
V: TRBV27
size: .
D: .
DNA: TGTGCCAGCAGTGACACACCTACGCAGGCAGATGCGCAGTATTTT
CDR3: CASSDTPTQADAQYF

J: TRBJ2-3
V: TRBV5-1
size: .
D: TRBD1
DNA: TGTGCTAGCAGTCCAGGACAGGGAGCAGCAGATACGCAGTATTTT
CDR3: CASSPGQGAADTQYF

J: TRBJ2-3
V: TRBV5-1
size: few
D: TRBD2
DNA: TGCGCCAGCGGTCCGGGGCTCTCGGGGGGGACAGATACGCAGTATTTT
CDR3: CASGPGLSGGTDTQYF

J: TRBJ2-1
V: TRBV10-3
size: few
D: TRBD2
DNA: TGTGCCACCGGGACTAGCGGGTCTTTTGAGCAGTTCTTC
CDR3: CATGTSGSFEQFF

J: TRBJ2-1
V: TRBV9
size: .
D: .
DNA: TGTGCCAGCAGCGCCGTCGGGGTTAAGGGAGATGAGCAGTTCTTC
CDR3: CASSAVGVKGDEQFF

J: TRBJ2-7
V: TRBV20-1
size: many
D: .
DNA: TGCAGTGCTAGTCCCCCGGGACTGATCTCCTACGAGCAGTACTTC
CDR3: CSASPPGLISYEQYF

J: TRBJ2-7
V: TRBV5-1
size: .
D: TRBD1
DNA: TGCGCCAGCAGCCCAATCCCGGGACAGTCGACGATCGTTAAGTGGAACGAGCAGTACTTC
CDR3: CASSPIPGQSTIVKWNEQYF

J: TRBJ1-5
V: TRBV7-9
size: .
D: .
DNA: TGTGCCAGCAGCTCGGGCCCCGGAGGGCTCAGGCAGCCCCAGCATTTT
CDR3: CASSSGPGGLRQPQHF

J: TRBJ2-5
V: TRBV11-1
size: few
D: TRBD1
DNA: TGTGCCAGCAGCGCAACAGGGGAGGAGACCCAGTACTTC
CDR3: CASSATGEETQYF

J: TRBJ2-7
V: TRBV14
size: few
D: .
DNA: TGTGCCAGCAGCCAAGATCCGGGGGATGAGCAGTACTTC
CDR3: CASSQDPGDEQYF

J: TRBJ2-7
V: TRBV6-6
size: few
D: .
DNA: TGTGTCAGCAGTCCCGCACTGGGCGAGATCTCCTACGAGCAGTACTTC
CDR3: CVSSPALGEISYEQYF

J: TRBJ2-7
V: TRBV25-1
size: .
D: .
DNA: TGTGCCAGCAGTGAAACGGGCGGCACGAGCTCCTACGAGCAGTACTTC
CDR3: CASSETGGTSSYEQYF

J: TRBJ2-3
V: TRBV29-1
size: .
D: .
DNA: TGCAGCGGGGAACAAGGGACAAGAGGTGATGCGCAGTATTTT
CDR3: CSGEQGTRGDAQYF

J: TRBJ2-5
V: TRBV7-2
size: .
D: .
DNA: TGTGCCAGCAGCTTAGAAGTCGCTAGGGGGGGAGAGACCCAGTACTTC
CDR3: CASSLEVARGGETQYF